These T cell receptor beta chains were read from a single sample in a study of T cells in Graves' hyperthyroidism and ophthalmopathy. TCRdb ran MiXCR on the multiplex PCR reads and lists one entry per CDR3 protein. The sample carries around 570,000 distinct CDR3 sequences, 20% recorded once. Sequences were obtained from blood. The source is a man in his forties with Graves' ophthalmopathy. The CDR3 runs from the conserved cysteine through the conserved F or W. D genes are given only for firm matches. Expanded clones get a size class; other rows say once, few or many, or leave the size out.

>TRBJ2-1|TRBD2|-|TRBV20-1
TGCAGTGCCGTGAGTTCCGGCGGGAGGGGCTACAATGGGCAGTTCTTC
CSAVSSGGRGYNGQFF
>TRBJ1-5|-|-|TRBV3-1
TGTGCCAGCAGCCCCGGGGCTTCACAGGGGCATTTT
CASSPGASQGHF
>TRBJ2-7|TRBD2|-|TRBV6-2/TRBV6-3
TGTGCCAGCAGTCAAGAACAAAGACTAGCGAATACCTACGAGCAGTACTTC
CASSQEQRLANTYEQYF
>TRBJ1-2|TRBD1|few|TRBV12-3/TRBV12-4
TGTGCCAGCAGTGCAGGGGGACGCGGCTACACCTTC
CASSAGGRGYTF
>TRBJ2-3|TRBD2|few|TRBV6-1
TGTGCCAGCAGTTTGGGACTAGCGCCGCGGAGAGAGTCAGATACGCAGTATTTT
CASSLGLAPRRESDTQYF
>TRBJ1-4|-|few|TRBV6-4
TGTGCCAGCAGTGTGGGAGCAGGTGAAAAACTGTTTTTT
CASSVGAGEKLFF
>TRBJ1-6|TRBD1|-|TRBV6-1
TGTGCCAGCAGAGTCCGGGACAGGGATTATTCACCCCTCCACTTT
CASRVRDRDYSPLHF
>TRBJ2-7|TRBD1|many|TRBV27
TGTGCCAGCAGTTTATCCCCTTCGACAGGGGGCTACGAGCAGTACTTC
CASSLSPSTGGYEQYF
>TRBJ1-2|-|many|TRBV2
TGTGCCAGCAGTGAAACTGCCGCGGCGAACTATGGCTACACCTTC
CASSETAAANYGYTF
>TRBJ2-5|TRBD2|-|TRBV20-1
TGCAGTGCCGATCCACCGGGACTAGCTTCTGCCCAGGACCGAAAGGGGACCCAGTACTTC
CSADPPGLASAQDRKGTQYF
>TRBJ2-2|TRBD1|-|TRBV20-1
TGCAGTGCTAGACCGGACAGGGGCGAGCGGGGTATCACCGGGGAGCTGTTTTTT
CSARPDRGERGITGELFF
>TRBJ2-3|-|-|TRBV20-1
TGCAGTGCTAGACTTCAGGGGAGCACAGATACGCAGTATTTT
CSARLQGSTDTQYF
>TRBJ1-5|-|many|TRBV30
TGTGCCTGGAACAGGGTTAATCAGCCCCAGCATTTT
CAWNRVNQPQHF
>TRBJ2-5|TRBD2|-|TRBV14
TGTGCCAGCAGCCGGGAGGGTGAGAGTTTCCAAGAGACCCAGTACTTC
CASSREGESFQETQYF
>TRBJ2-5|TRBD2|-|TRBV12-3/TRBV12-4
TGTGCCAGCAGACCCGGGACTAGCTATCAACGTAGGAAAGAGACCCAGTACTTC
CASRPGTSYQRRKETQYF
>TRBJ2-7|-|-|TRBV5-5
TGTGCCAGCAGCTTAGGTACGGAATACGAGCAGTACTTC
CASSLGTEYEQYF
>TRBJ2-7|TRBD1|-|TRBV28
TGTGCCAGCAGTTCCATTATACAGGGGGCCTACGAGCAGTACTTC
CASSSIIQGAYEQYF
>TRBJ2-1|TRBD2|-|TRBV9
TGTGCCAGCAGTTCTATACTAGCGGGAGAAGAGACCCAGTTCTTC
CASSSILAGEETQFF
>TRBJ1-3|-|-|TRBV9
TGTGCCAGCAGCGAGTCCGGGGGAAACACCATATATTTT
CASSESGGNTIYF
>TRBJ1-1|-|few|TRBV7-3
TGTGCCAGCAGCAGCGGGACGCCCAACACTGAAGCTTTCTTT
CASSSGTPNTEAFF
>TRBJ2-7|-|few|TRBV27
TGTGCCAGCAGTTTATCGTTCTCACAGAACTACGAGCAGTACTTC
CASSLSFSQNYEQYF
>TRBJ2-7|-|-|TRBV6-1
TGTGCCAGCAGAAGACAGGCCTCCTACGAGCAGTACTTC
CASRRQASYEQYF
>TRBJ1-5|-|many|TRBV12-3/TRBV12-4
TGTGCCAGCAGTTTAAGTCAAGGGTTTGAGCAGCCCCAGCATTTT
CASSLSQGFEQPQHF
>TRBJ1-5|TRBD1|few|TRBV5-5
TGTGCCAGCAGCCCCGGGACAGGGAGTCTTCAGCCCCAGCATTTT
CASSPGTGSLQPQHF
>TRBJ2-1|-|-|TRBV14
TGTGCCAGCAGCCAAGTACGAAACAATGAGCAGTTCTTC
CASSQVRNNEQFF
>TRBJ1-5|TRBD1|once|TRBV19
TGTGCCAGTAGTACAGGGACAGGGGATCAGCCCCAGCATTTT
CASSTGTGDQPQHF
>TRBJ1-5|-|-|TRBV19
TGTGCCAGTAGTATGGGGATTAGGCAGCCCCAGCATTTT
CASSMGIRQPQHF
>TRBJ2-3|-|-|TRBV7-9
TGTGCCAGCAGCCCTGGGCCACCTCGCACAGATACGCAGTATTTT
CASSPGPPRTDTQYF